The rows below give T cell receptor beta chains drawn from one sample of a study of shared clonotypes between healthy human individuals. TCRdb's table, derived via immunoSEQ multiplex PCR, lists solely in-frame clones and lacks some. The sample consists of about 2,500,000 clones, around 90% of them appearing once. The sequenced sample consisted of naive CD4+ T cells sorted from blood. These receptor sequences come from a young man in good health. CDR3s include the opening cysteine and the closing phenylalanine or tryptophan. The order of the fields is V gene, CDR3 length, J gene, CDR3 protein.

TRBV5-6,16,TRBJ1-2,CASSLGSGGREGGYTF
TRBV4-1,17,TRBJ1-3,CASSQDWGQASGNTIYF
TRBV6-5,14,TRBJ2-4,CASSSAAPKNIQYF
TRBV6-5,16,TRBJ1-4,CASSYGQGARNEKLFF
TRBV5-8,16,TRBJ1-2,CASSFIQGAGNYGYTF
TRBV19,20,TRBJ2-4,CASSIDGTRTTVEKGNIQYF
TRBV6-1,13,TRBJ1-2,CASTSGDRYGYTF
TRBV18,13,TRBJ2-7,CASSQGETREQYF
TRBV11-2,14,TRBJ2-3,CASSLDNFSYTQYF
TRBV6-5,14,TRBJ2-2,CASSWGLNTGELFF
TRBV13,13,TRBJ1-2,CASSLEGRGGYTF
TRBV10-3,14,TRBJ2-7,CAISAGGSSYEQYF
TRBV6-1,20,TRBJ1-2,CASSEAWRRDRPSRPYGYTF
TRBV6-1,14,TRBJ2-1,CASKVGSSYNEQFF